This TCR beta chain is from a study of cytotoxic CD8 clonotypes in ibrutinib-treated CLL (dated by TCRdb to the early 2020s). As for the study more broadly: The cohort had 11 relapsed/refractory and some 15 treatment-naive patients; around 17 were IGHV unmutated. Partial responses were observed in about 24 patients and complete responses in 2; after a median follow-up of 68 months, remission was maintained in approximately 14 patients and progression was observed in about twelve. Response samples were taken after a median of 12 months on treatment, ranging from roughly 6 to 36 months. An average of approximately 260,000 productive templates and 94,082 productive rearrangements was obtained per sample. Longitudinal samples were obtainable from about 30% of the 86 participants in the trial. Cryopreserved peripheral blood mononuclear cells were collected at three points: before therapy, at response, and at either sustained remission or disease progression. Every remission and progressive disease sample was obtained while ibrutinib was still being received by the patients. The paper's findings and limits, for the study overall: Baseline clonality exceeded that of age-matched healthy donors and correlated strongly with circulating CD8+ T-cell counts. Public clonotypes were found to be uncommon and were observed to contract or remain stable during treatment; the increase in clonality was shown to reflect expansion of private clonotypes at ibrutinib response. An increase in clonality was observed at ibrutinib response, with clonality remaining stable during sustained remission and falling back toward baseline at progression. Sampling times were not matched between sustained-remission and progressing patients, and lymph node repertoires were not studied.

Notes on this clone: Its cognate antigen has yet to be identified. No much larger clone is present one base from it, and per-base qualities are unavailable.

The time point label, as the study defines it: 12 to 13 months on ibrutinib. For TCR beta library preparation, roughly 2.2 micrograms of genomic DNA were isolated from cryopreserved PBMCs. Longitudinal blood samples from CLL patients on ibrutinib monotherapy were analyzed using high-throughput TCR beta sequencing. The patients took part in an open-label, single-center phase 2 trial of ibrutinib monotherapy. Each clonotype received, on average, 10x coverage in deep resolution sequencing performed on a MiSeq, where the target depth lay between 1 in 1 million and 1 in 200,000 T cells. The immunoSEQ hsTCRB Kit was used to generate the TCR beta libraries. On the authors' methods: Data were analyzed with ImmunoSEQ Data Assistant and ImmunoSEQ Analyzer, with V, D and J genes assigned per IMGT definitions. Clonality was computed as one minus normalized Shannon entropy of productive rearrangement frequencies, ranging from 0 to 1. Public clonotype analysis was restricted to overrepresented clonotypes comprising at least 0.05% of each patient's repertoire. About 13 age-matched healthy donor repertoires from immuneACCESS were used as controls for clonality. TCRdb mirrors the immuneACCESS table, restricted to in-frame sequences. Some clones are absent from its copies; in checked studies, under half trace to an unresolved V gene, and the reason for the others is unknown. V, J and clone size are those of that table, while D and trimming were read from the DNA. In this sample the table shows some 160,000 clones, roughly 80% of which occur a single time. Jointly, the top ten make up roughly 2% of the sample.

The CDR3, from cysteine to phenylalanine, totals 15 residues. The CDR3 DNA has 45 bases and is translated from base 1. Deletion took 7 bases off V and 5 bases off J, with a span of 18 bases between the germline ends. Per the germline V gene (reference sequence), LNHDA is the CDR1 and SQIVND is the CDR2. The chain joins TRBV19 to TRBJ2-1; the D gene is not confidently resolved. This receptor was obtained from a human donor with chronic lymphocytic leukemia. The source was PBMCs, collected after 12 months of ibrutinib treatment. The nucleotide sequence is TGTGCCAGTACTCCAATTGCGCCGCCCGACAATGAGCAGTTCTTC. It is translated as CASTPIAPPDNEQFF.